The 18 T cell receptor beta chains below all came from one sample that was sequenced in a study of blood T cell repertoires in COVID-19. Generated by immunoSEQ multiplex PCR, the TCRdb table keeps only in-frame clones and is missing some. Among 8,500 to 10,000 clones listed, 75% to 95% were seen once. Source material: peripheral blood. Source of these receptors: a woman aged 45 to 65 with active COVID-19.

The chain has TRBV9 and TRBJ2-3, with 7 bases aligning to TRBD2. This CDR3 is 16 amino acids long. Per germline, CDR1 SGDLS and CDR2 YYNGEE. J gave up 1 base and V 9 bases, and 14 bases lay outside the gene matches. The CDR3 sequence: CATSPLGGGGTDTQYF. CDR3 DNA sequence: TGTGCCACTTCCCCCTTGGGGGGGGGAGGCACAGATACGCAGTATTTT. The full variable domain, with the rest looked up from reference TRBV9 and TRBJ2-3, is DSGVTQTPKHLITATGQRVTLRCSPRSGDLSVYWYQQSLDQGLQFLIQYYNGEERAKGNILERFSAQQFPDLHSELNLSSLELGDSALYFCATSPLGGGGTDTQYFGPGTRLTVL.

The rearrangement uses TRBV7-8 and TRBJ1-3, with 7 bases fitting TRBD1. Germline values: CDR1 SGHVS, CDR2 FQNEAQ. The CDR3 has 16 amino acids. V dropped 2 bases and J dropped 0; count of bases not matched to a gene: 4. The CDR3 sequence is CASSLTGVLSGNTIYF. The CDR3 coding sequence is TGTGCCAGCAGCTTAACAGGGGTTCTCTCTGGAAACACCATATATTTT.

The chain combines TRBV19 with TRBJ1-5, with D tentatively TRBD1 (6 bases). The CDR3 loop spans 13 amino acids. Germline loops: CDR1 LNHDA, CDR2 SQIVND (reference sequence). V lost 6 bases to trimming and J lost 5 bases, with 11 bases between them. CDR3 in DNA: TGTGCCAGTAGCAGACAGGTCGATCAGCCCCAGCATTTT. This translates into CASSRQVDQPQHF.

This clone was seen a handful of times. The genes are TRBV2 and TRBJ2-5; 7 bases line up with TRBD2. Trimming at V came to 6 bases and at J to 0 bases, leaving 10 bases not matched to a gene. Germline-derived CDR1 and CDR2 are SNHLY and FYNNEI. There are 16 residues in the CDR3. CDR3 in DNA: TGTGCCAGCAGGGAATCTAGCGGACGACACCAAGAGACCCAGTACTTC. Translated, it gives CASRESSGRHQETQYF. The variable domain in full, with the rest retrieved from reference TRBV2 and TRBJ2-5, is EPEVTQTPSHQVTQMGQEVILRCVPISNHLYFYWYRQILGQKVEFLVSFYNNEISEKSEIFDDQFSVERPDGSNFTLKIRSTKLEDSAMYFCASRESSGRHQETQYFGPGTRLLVL.

The chain is built from TRBV7-9 and TRBJ2-3, with 7 positions matching TRBD2. The CDR3 spans 15 residues. Germline CDR1 reads SEHNR; CDR2 reads FQNEAQ (reference sequence). After removal of 4 bases from V and 2 bases from J, the junction contained 6 bases not matched to a gene. CDR3 amino acids: CASSSSGTYTDTQYF. The CDR3 DNA is TGTGCCAGCAGCTCAAGCGGGACCTACACAGATACGCAGTATTTT.

The genes are TRBV19 and TRBJ1-1; a weak D match, TRBD1 (6 bases). V lost 7 bases, J lost 3 bases, and 15 bases lay in between. Germline V gives CDR1 LNHDA, CDR2 SQIVND (reference sequence). The CDR3 spans 14 residues. The CDR3 region has the DNA TGTGCCAGTACCCGCGGGGGGGCAGACACTGAAGCTTTCTTT. It codes for CASTRGGADTEAFF.

The chain's CDR3 is CSVAVAETQYF. The CDR3 region has the DNA TGCAGCGTTGCCGTAGCTGAGACCCAGTACTTC. The chain joins TRBV29-1 to TRBJ2-5, with D uncertain. Germline lookup yields CDR1 SQVTM and CDR2 ANQGSEA. This CDR3 region has 11 residues. V dropped 4 bases and J dropped 5 bases, with 8 bases sitting between them.

This clone was picked up one time. The chain combines TRBV27 with TRBJ2-1; D call uncertain. Germline-derived CDR1 and CDR2 are MNHEY and SMNVEV (reference sequence). V was shortened by 2 bases and J by 3 bases, with 5 bases between the two germline ends. CDR3 length: 13 residues. The CDR3 loop reads CASSLTGYNEQFF. As DNA, the CDR3 is TGTGCCAGCAGTTTAACTGGCTACAATGAGCAGTTCTTC.

V usage is TRBV9 and J usage is TRBJ2-1; the match to TRBD1 covers 7 bases. This CDR3 has 14 amino acids. Germline-derived CDR1 and CDR2 are SGDLS and YYNGEE. The V and J ends lost 4 bases and 5 bases, in that order; junction bases with no gene match: 6. Here the CDR3 reads CASSPRDRDNEQFF. The CDR3 bases are TGTGCCAGCAGCCCACGGGACAGAGACAATGAGCAGTTCTTC.

The rearrangement joins TRBV7-3 to TRBJ2-6; D uncertain. CDR1 and CDR2 from the germline V gene are SGHTA and FQGTGA. Trimming took 10 bases from V and 0 from J, leaving 7 bases between them. The CDR3 runs 13 residues. As DNA, the CDR3 is TGTGCCACGCGAGCCTCTGGGGCCAACGTCCTGACTTTC. Translated, it gives CATRASGANVLTF.

The rearrangement links TRBV21-1 to TRBJ2-3; TRBD1 is the table's D call, not checked against the DNA. TRBV21-1 is classified as a pseudogene. The length of the CDR3 is 16 residues. This CDR3 is CASSKPRQGRTDTQYF. The CDR3 DNA reads TGTGCCAGCAGCAAACCTAGACAGGGACGCACAGATACGCAGTATTTT.

The chain employs TRBV6-5 and TRBJ2-1; weak D call: TRBD2 (6 bases). CDR1 and CDR2 (germline): MNHEY, SVGAGI. The CDR3 sequence is 15 residues long. The V end was cut by 6 bases, the J end by 8 bases, with 20 bases between. CDR3 sequence: CASRPVAAWGDEQFF. The CDR3 coding sequence is TGTGCCAGCAGACCCGTGGCGGCTTGGGGGGATGAGCAGTTCTTC.

The rearrangement joins TRBV5-1 to TRBJ2-1; 7 nucleotides agree with TRBD2. The ends lost 5 bases at V and 0 bases at J; junction bases unmatched: 11. This CDR3 comprises 17 residues. Looked up from germline, CDR1 is SGHRS and CDR2 is YFSETQ. The chain's CDR3 is CASRAIAGPSSYNEQFF. The CDR3 bases are TGCGCCAGCAGGGCTATAGCGGGCCCGAGCTCCTACAATGAGCAGTTCTTC.

The genes are TRBV27 and TRBJ1-1; tentative D call: TRBD1 (6 bases). Germline V gene data show CDR1 as MNHEY and CDR2 as SMNVEV (reference sequence). The CDR3 has 15 amino acids. V dropped 3 bases and J dropped 0 bases, with 11 bases sitting between them. In DNA form, the CDR3 reads TGTGCCAGCAGTTTCAGGGGATTGGTGAACACTGAAGCTTTCTTT. Amino acid sequence: CASSFRGLVNTEAFF.

The chain is built from TRBV28 and TRBJ1-1; no clear D. With 6 bases removed from V and 4 bases from J, the gap between germline ends came to 12 bases. Per the germline V gene, CDR1 is MDHEN and CDR2 is SYDVKM. There are 13 residues in the CDR3. The CDR3 protein is CASSRRESTEAFF. The CDR3 DNA is TGTGCCAGCAGCCGCCGTGAGAGCACTGAAGCTTTCTTT.

V gene TRBV11-2 combines with J gene TRBJ1-2, with 8 bases identical to TRBD1. Germline CDR1 and CDR2: SGHAT and FQNNGV. V trimming: 5 bases; J trimming: 4 bases; junction bases outside the gene matches: 6. The CDR3 spans 14 residues. This chain's CDR3 is CASSPLTGVYGYTF. The CDR3 DNA follows: TGTGCCAGCAGCCCGCTGACAGGGGTCTATGGCTACACCTTC.

The chain recombines TRBV25-1 with TRBJ1-2, with 8 positions matching TRBD1. Unmatched junction bases numbered 6, after V lost 2 bases and J lost 4 bases. Germline CDR1 is MGHDK and CDR2 is SYGVNS. The CDR3 is 15 amino acids. CDR3 sequence reads: CASSETGGSFYGYTF. In DNA, the CDR3 is TGTGCCAGCAGTGAAACAGGGGGGTCTTTCTATGGCTACACCTTC.

The chain uses TRBV10-1 and TRBJ2-1, with 7 positions matching TRBD1. The CDR3 is 16 residues long. V trimming: 0 bases; J trimming: 0 bases; junction bases outside the gene matches: 2. The germline CDR1 and CDR2 sequences are WNHNN and SYGVQD (reference sequence). DNA of the CDR3: TGCGCCAGCAGTGAGTCCGACAGGGTCTCCTACAATGAGCAGTTCTTC. It yields the protein CASSESDRVSYNEQFF.